The source of this T cell receptor (beta chain) is a study of identifying expanded T cells in peripheral blood. Whole-study findings and limits: Across healthy donors, higher total template counts meant significantly greater roughly 2-week count variance. About 1.2 clones differed between technical replicates, versus approximately 17 and 20 over time.

During the collection period, no donor immune events like infections were recorded. Sequencing used immunoSEQ multiplex PCR; TCRdb keeps in-frame clones, though not all of them. The sample records about 94,000 clones, 88% being singletons. Regarding this clone: Its antigen is not identified.

The CDR3 covers 14 residues. Per the germline V gene, CDR1 is KGHSH and CDR2 is LQKENI. Deletions cut 1 base from V and 0 bases from J, with 6 bases between. The clonotype comes from a person aged 18 to 75 in good health. Sequencing was performed on blood. This chain uses TRBV18 with TRBJ1-1; unclear D gene. The CDR3 protein is CASSPLNLNTEAFF. DNA for the CDR3: TGTGCCAGCTCACCACTAAACCTGAACACTGAAGCTTTCTTT. Looking up the rest from reference TRBV18 and TRBJ1-1 gives the full variable domain: NAGVMQNPRHLVRRRGQEARLRCSPMKGHSHVYWYRQLPEEGLKFMVYLQKENIIDESGMPKERFSAEFPKEGPSILRIQQVVRGDSAAYFCASSPLNLNTEAFFGQGTRLTVV.